These 25 T cell receptor beta chains came from one sample sequenced in a study of blood T cells in healthy people across ages. Primers used in a second PCR of roughly 7 to 11 cycles were a sample-barcoded 5' primer and a J-beta primer mix. TCRdb called the 5' RACE reads again in MiXCR, with one record for every CDR3 protein. The table records 1.5 million to 1.9 million distinct CDR3 sequences, approximately 43% of them present only once. Material: blood. These receptor sequences come from a woman in her late teens or twenties in good health.

The sample holds one count of this clonotype. This rearrangement joins TRBV10-3 to TRBJ1-1, with TRBD1 as a possible D gene (6 bases). The germline V gene has CDR1 ENHRY and CDR2 SYGVKD. This CDR3 has 12 amino acids. Trimming removed 3 bases at V and 7 bases at J, with 9 bases between. The CDR3 protein is CAISERQVEAFF. The DNA for the CDR3 is TGTGCCATCAGTGAAAGACAGGTTGAAGCTTTCTTT.

There are a few counts of this clonotype. V gene TRBV4-3 combines with J gene TRBJ2-3; D possibly corresponds to TRBD1 (6 bases). CDR1 and CDR2 (germline): LGHNA, YSLEER. The V end lost 1 base, the J end lost 5 bases, and 13 bases lay between the germline ends. The CDR3 covers 15 residues. Here the CDR3 DNA reads TGCGCCAGCAGCCAAGGGCAGGGGATGTTAGATACGCAGTATTTT. Its translation: CASSQGQGMLDTQYF.

This clonotype appeared a few times. The chain has TRBV9 and TRBJ1-6; 8 bases agree with TRBD1. This CDR3 is 17 amino acids long. CDR1 and CDR2 (germline): SGDLS, YYNGEE. J gave up 1 base and V 4 bases, and 7 bases lay outside the gene matches. CDR3 coding DNA: TGTGCCAGCAGCCCAGGACAGGGCCGTTCCTATAATTCACCCCTCCACTTT. Its protein product is CASSPGQGRSYNSPLHF.

The V gene is TRBV5-5, the J gene TRBJ2-1, with D possibly TRBD2 on 6 matching bases. V gave up 4 bases and J gave up 13 bases, with 21 bases separating them. This CDR3 has 14 residues. Per germline, CDR1 SGHKS and CDR2 YYEKEE (reference sequence). For the CDR3, the DNA is TGTGCCAGCAGCCTAAGACCAGACCGGGAGACCCAGTTCTTC. Amino acid sequence: CASSLRPDRETQFF.

This clonotype turned up a few times. The chain employs TRBV29-1 and TRBJ2-1; possibly TRBD1 for D (7 bases). Per the germline V gene, CDR1 is SQVTM and CDR2 is ANQGSEA. Deletions cut 5 bases from V and 4 bases from J, with 15 bases between. This CDR3 contains 14 residues. CDR3 nucleotide sequence: TGCAGCGTTAGGGGGCGCGGGGAATACAATGAGCAGTTCTTC. The encoded protein is CSVRGRGEYNEQFF.

The genes are TRBV2 and TRBJ1-1; TRBD1 is a possible D gene (6 bases). This CDR3 is 15 amino acids long. The V end lost 6 bases, the J end lost 1 base, and 15 bases lay between the germline ends. Per the germline V gene, CDR1 is SNHLY and CDR2 is FYNNEI. Here the CDR3 DNA reads TGTGCCAGCAGCGTACAGGGACAAAGGAACACTGAAGCTTTCTTT. Amino acids: CASSVQGQRNTEAFF.

The V and J genes are TRBV5-1 and TRBJ1-1; tentative D call: TRBD1 (6 bases). Between the trimmed V and J ends, which lost 4 bases and 2 bases, there was a span of 15 bases. Germline CDR1 SGHRS, CDR2 YFSETQ. The CDR3 runs to 15 residues. Here the CDR3 DNA reads TGCGCCAGCAGCGTAAAACAGGGCCATAACACTGAAGCTTTCTTT. It translates to CASSVKQGHNTEAFF. Together with reference TRBV5-1 and TRBJ1-1, the CDR3 gives the full variable domain: KAGVTQTPRYLIKTRGQQVTLSCSPISGHRSVSWYQQTPGQGLQFLFEYFSETQRNKGNFPGRFSGRQFSNSRSEMNVSTLELGDSALYLCASSVKQGHNTEAFFGQGTRLTVV.

The chain links TRBV20-1 to TRBJ2-1, with a possible D match to TRBD1 (6 bases). V shed 6 bases and J shed 3 bases, with 9 bases lying between them. Germline values: CDR1 DFQATT, CDR2 SNEGSKA (reference sequence). CDR3 length equals 12 residues. The CDR3 DNA is TGCAGTGCAGGGGACAACTACAATGAGCAGTTCTTC. Amino acid sequence: CSAGDNYNEQFF.

The gene calls are TRBV2 and TRBJ1-2; D not resolved. V gave up 7 bases and J gave up 10 bases, with 13 bases separating them. This CDR3 contains 11 residues. Per germline, CDR1 SNHLY and CDR2 FYNNEI. The CDR3 coding sequence is TGTGCCAGCACCCCAGACATCCCCTACACCTTC. Protein: CASTPDIPYTF. The full variable domain, completed using reference TRBV2 and TRBJ1-2, is EPEVTQTPSHQVTQMGQEVILRCVPISNHLYFYWYRQILGQKVEFLVSFYNNEISEKSEIFDDQFSVERPDGSNFTLKIRSTKLEDSAMYFCASTPDIPYTFGSGTRLTVV.

In this sample, this clonotype turned up once. This sequence joins TRBV15 and TRBJ1-5, with D unresolved. The V gene's germline CDR1 is LNHNV and CDR2 YYDKDF (reference sequence). Trimming pared 1 base from V and 3 bases from J, leaving 7 bases between. This CDR3 is 14 amino acids long. This chain's CDR3 is CATSRAGANQPQHF. The CDR3 DNA follows: TGTGCCACCAGCAGAGCGGGCGCCAATCAGCCCCAGCATTTT. Drawing the rest from reference TRBV15 and TRBJ1-5, the complete variable domain is DAMVIQNPRYQVTQFGKPVTLSCSQTLNHNVMYWYQQKSSQAPKLLFHYYDKDFNNEADTPDNFQSRRPNTSFCFLDIRSPGLGDTAMYLCATSRAGANQPQHFGDGTRLSIL.

The chain employs TRBV30 and TRBJ1-1; D gene ambiguous. The V end lost 1 base, the J end lost 0 bases, and 3 bases lay between the germline ends. Germline V gene data show CDR1 as GTSNPN and CDR2 as SVGIG (reference sequence). The CDR3 extends over 12 amino acids. CDR3 residues: CAWSALNTEAFF. In DNA form, the CDR3 reads TGTGCCTGGAGTGCACTGAACACTGAAGCTTTCTTT.

J is TRBJ2-4 and V is TRBV4-2; 8 bases agree with TRBD1. Germline V gives CDR1 LGHNA, CDR2 YNFKEQ. V dropped 3 bases and J dropped 1; count of bases not matched to a gene: 17. This CDR3 comprises 20 residues. This CDR3 is CASSQYPGQDLQGAKNIQYF. In DNA, the CDR3 is TGTGCCAGCAGCCAGTATCCGGGACAGGATCTCCAGGGGGCCAAAAACATTCAGTACTTC.

The chain uses TRBV30 and TRBJ2-4; D might be TRBD1 (5 bases). This CDR3 has 15 amino acids. The germline V and J ends were trimmed by 0 bases and 0 bases, with 9 bases remaining between them. The germline V gene has CDR1 GTSNPN and CDR2 SVGIG (reference sequence). CDR3 sequence reads: CAWSVRGLAKNIQYF. The CDR3 DNA reads TGTGCCTGGAGTGTAAGGGGATTAGCCAAAAACATTCAGTACTTC.

V and J are TRBV7-2 and TRBJ2-5, with a tentative D call TRBD1 (5 bases). The V end lost 3 bases, the J end lost 0 bases, and 8 bases lay between the germline ends. The CDR3 is 14 residues long. Germline CDR1 reads SGHTA; CDR2 reads FQGNSA. This CDR3 is CASSLRTYQETQYF. The CDR3 region has the DNA TGTGCCAGCAGCTTGAGGACATACCAAGAGACCCAGTACTTC.

V usage is TRBV11-2 and J usage is TRBJ2-1; 8 nucleotides agree with TRBD1. The V and J ends lost 2 bases and 2 bases, in that order; junction bases with no gene match: 2. This CDR3 is 15 amino acids long. CDR1 SGHAT and CDR2 FQNNGV come from the germline V gene. The CDR3 region has the DNA TGTGCCAGCAGCTTATGGGACAGGCCCTACAATGAGCAGTTCTTC. Translated: CASSLWDRPYNEQFF.

This clonotype was observed a handful of times. V is TRBV27 and J is TRBJ1-1; D gene uncertain. Trimming shortened V by 4 bases and J by 1 base, and 16 bases separated the two germline ends. CDR1 and CDR2 from the germline V gene are MNHEY and SMNVEV (reference sequence). The CDR3 consists of 16 residues. The CDR3 sequence: CASSSDTATENTEAFF. DNA for the CDR3: TGTGCCAGCAGTTCCGATACAGCAACCGAGAACACTGAAGCTTTCTTT.

V is TRBV27 and J is TRBJ1-2, with 9 bases that match TRBD1. This CDR3 spans 13 amino acids. The germline gives CDR1 MNHEY, CDR2 SMNVEV (reference sequence). V shed 4 bases and J 9 bases; nucleotides not matched to a gene: 6. The CDR3 DNA sequence: TGTGCCAGCAGTTCCGGACAGGGGATCCGCTACACCTTC. It translates to CASSSGQGIRYTF.

V usage is TRBV4-1 and J usage is TRBJ1-1; 9 bases agree with TRBD1. V was clipped by 1 base and J by 8 bases; unmatched bases: 5. The CDR3 totals 14 residues. CDR1 MGHRA and CDR2 YSYEKL come from the germline V gene. CDR3 DNA: TGCGCCAGCAGCCAAGGACAGGGGGGGGGGGAAGCTTTCTTT. It is translated as CASSQGQGGGEAFF.

The chain links TRBV12-3 or TRBV12-4 to TRBJ2-5, with 9 bases lining up with TRBD1. This CDR3 has 16 amino acids. V lost 5 bases, J lost 11 bases, and 18 bases stayed unmatched. The CDR3 coding sequence is TGTGCCAGCAGTGTCCAATGGGACAGGGCGGATAATGAGCAGTACTTC. The encoded protein is CASSVQWDRADNEQYF.

V is TRBV27 and J is TRBJ2-7; D remains unclear. Germline V CDR1 and CDR2: MNHEY, SMNVEV (reference sequence). The CDR3 sequence is 10 residues long. V was pared by 7 bases and J by 0 bases, with 1 base between. The CDR3 DNA sequence: TGTGCCAGCAACTCCTACGAGCAGTACTTC. Its protein product is CASNSYEQYF.

This CDR3 reads CASSLDIGTNYGYTF. The CDR3 DNA reads TGTGCCAGCAGCTTAGATATAGGCACTAACTATGGCTACACCTTC. This sequence joins TRBV11-2 and TRBJ1-2; D gene unclear. Germline V gene lookup returns CDR1 SGHAT and CDR2 FQNNGV. The CDR3 extends over 15 amino acids. Trimming stripped 0 bases from V and 0 bases from J, with 8 bases between.

The J gene is TRBJ2-1, the V gene TRBV20-1; D unresolved. This CDR3 has 14 amino acids. Germline-derived CDR1 and CDR2 are DFQATT and SNEGSKA (reference sequence). The germline V and J ends were trimmed by 1 base and 0 bases, with 7 bases remaining between them. CDR3 in DNA: TGCAGTGCTAGAGTCCTAACCTCCTACAATGAGCAGTTCTTC. Amino acid sequence: CSARVLTSYNEQFF.

This chain connects TRBV11-2 to TRBJ2-7, with TRBD1 matching 8 bases. The germline V gene encodes CDR1 SGHAT and CDR2 FQNNGV. The V segment lost 1 base and the J segment 4 bases; nucleotides outside the gene matches: 3. The CDR3 consists of 14 residues. The CDR3 DNA is TGTGCCAGCAGCTTAGGGACAGGGATGTACGAGCAGTACTTC. It translates to CASSLGTGMYEQYF.

The genes are TRBV12-3 or TRBV12-4 and TRBJ2-7; 7 nucleotides align to TRBD2. CDR3 length: 14 residues. Unmatched junction bases numbered 9, after V lost 5 bases and J lost 5 bases. CDR3 sequence reads: CASSPRLASDEQYF. CDR3 sequence (DNA): TGTGCCAGCAGTCCGAGACTAGCATCCGACGAGCAGTACTTC.

V gene TRBV7-9 combines with J gene TRBJ1-1; D remains unclear. The CDR3 sequence is 14 residues long. V was pared by 1 base and J by 5 bases, with 11 bases between. Germline assignment: CDR1 SEHNR and CDR2 FQNEAQ (reference sequence). CDR3 coding DNA: TGTGCCAGCAGCTTAGTTGTGGGTCGTACTGAAGCTTTCTTT. It is translated as CASSLVVGRTEAFF.